A single sample gave rise to the 8 T cell receptor beta chains below, sequenced in a study. Amplification of TRBV12-4/TRBJ1-2 clonotypes used adaptor-ligated barcode primers. From the multiplex PCR reads, TCRdb called clonotypes with MiXCR, one entry per CDR3 protein. The sample contains thousands of distinct CDR3 sequences, around 0.99% of which appear only once. Tregs were sorted as CD4+CD25+CD127-/low cells. The sample consisted of tumor-infiltrating Tregs sorted from the breast tumor. Receptors were obtained from a female donor with breast cancer.

This clonotype is medium-sized (0.01 to 0.1%) in the sample. V usage is TRBV12-3 or TRBV12-4 and J usage is TRBJ1-2, with D possibly matching TRBD1 (5 bases). CDR3 length: 15 amino acids. The V end was cut by 2 bases, the J end by 2 bases, with 12 bases between. For the CDR3, the DNA is TGTGCCAGCAGTTTATCGGCAGGGAAGAACTATGGCTACACCTTC. This encodes CASSLSAGKNYGYTF.

Within the sample, this clonotype is medium-sized. This rearrangement joins TRBV12-3 or TRBV12-4 to TRBJ1-2, with D perhaps TRBD1 (6 bases). The CDR3 is 13 amino acids. V lost 1 base and J 8 bases, leaving 11 bases between the germline ends. Here the CDR3 reads CASSLETGSGYTF. In DNA, the CDR3 is TGTGCCAGCAGTTTAGAAACAGGGAGCGGCTACACCTTC.

In its sample, this clonotype ranks as large. The rearrangement links TRBV12-3 or TRBV12-4 to TRBJ1-2; D is perhaps TRBD1 (6 bases). Deletions cut 5 bases from V and 4 bases from J, with 11 bases between. The CDR3 covers 13 residues. Here the CDR3 DNA reads TGTGCCAGCAGTACAGGGTTCGCCTATGGCTACACCTTC. It is translated as CASSTGFAYGYTF.

In its sample, this clonotype was seen many times. This rearrangement joins TRBV12-3 or TRBV12-4 to TRBJ1-2, with D possibly being TRBD1 (6 bases). The CDR3 totals 12 residues. The germline V and J ends were trimmed by 6 bases and 6 bases, with 11 bases remaining between them. The CDR3 DNA reads as TGTGCCAGCAGGGCAACAGGGAATGGCTACACCTTC. Residues: CASRATGNGYTF.

By share of the sample, this clonotype is medium-sized. J is TRBJ1-2 and V is TRBV12-3 or TRBV12-4; 7 bases fit TRBD1. The CDR3 is 14 residues long. V lost 6 bases and J lost 8; bases outside the gene matches: 12. This chain's CDR3 is CASRTYGQVGGYTF. CDR3 nucleotide sequence: TGTGCCAGCAGGACCTACGGACAGGTTGGCGGCTACACCTTC.

In its sample, this clonotype ranks as medium-sized. The rearrangement joins TRBV12-3 or TRBV12-4 to TRBJ1-2; D perhaps matches TRBD1 (6 bases). This CDR3 has 13 amino acids. The ends were cut back, 6 bases at V and 2 bases at J, with 10 bases in the middle. The CDR3 sequence is CASSSDRNYGYTF. The CDR3 region has the DNA TGTGCCAGCAGCTCCGACAGGAACTATGGCTACACCTTC.

In this sample, this clonotype is medium-sized. The chain is built from TRBV12-3 or TRBV12-4 and TRBJ1-2; TRBD1 might be the D (5 bases). The CDR3 length is 13 residues. V lost 5 bases and J 9 bases, leaving 16 bases between the germline ends. CDR3 DNA: TGTGCCAGCAGTCCCGGACATAAGGAACGCTACACCTTC. It codes for CASSPGHKERYTF.

Within the sample, this clonotype is medium-sized (0.01 to 0.1%). V is TRBV12-3 or TRBV12-4 and J is TRBJ1-2, with TRBD1 as a possible D gene (6 bases). V was clipped by 11 bases and J by 7 bases, with 17 bases between them. The CDR3 sequence is 12 residues long. The CDR3 reads CASLRGRAGYTF. The CDR3 DNA sequence: TGTGCCTCCCTCAGGGGCCGGGCTGGCTACACCTTC.